This TCR beta chain was documented in a study of blood T cell repertoires in COVID-19 (TCRdb year 2020). Study-wide context: Collaborator samples came from the United States, Italy and Spain and covered acute and convalescent phases of COVID-19. The repertoires were released in a freely available public database meant as a resource for research on the immune response to SARS-CoV-2. The dataset comprised deeply sampled blood TCRbeta repertoires from subjects exposed to, actively infected with, or recovered from COVID-19. The prospective study material was composed of cDNA or gDNA derived from T cells, B-cell-depleted T cells, or PBMCs. Where available, HLA class I and class II types were obtained from metadata supplied by the sample provider rather than from assay-based typing. The sample metadata nearly always contained a de-identified subject ID, COVID-19 status, age in years and sex. Samples came from the ongoing ImmuneRACE study (first 160 participants) plus 1,254 subjects from 6 global collaborators. General study outcomes and caveats: How much clinical and demographic metadata was included differed by source and by participant, and the metadata was provided uncurated.

The immunoSEQ Assay, a bias-controlled multiplex PCR, was used to amplify TCRbeta CDR3 regions from genomic DNA. Per the source publication's procedure: Within the assay, amplification of reference gene primers was used to estimate how many nucleated cells each sample contained. To quantify the absolute abundance of each unique TCRbeta CDR3 rearrangement, sequence reads were collapsed and filtered. For each sample, productive Simpson clonality was calculated as the square root of Simpson's diversity index across productive rearrangements. The immuneACCESS repertoire file appears here via TCRdb, limited to in-frame rearrangements. These files lack a portion of the clones; in checked studies, under half of the deficit traces to unresolved V genes, and the cause of the others is not known. D and trimming were read from the DNA, whereas the V and J calls and clone size are those reported in that table. A total of roughly 150,000 clones appear in this sample, 80% to 90% of them only once. The ten largest clones add up to about 16% of the sample.

Concerning this clone itself: Its cognate antigen has yet to be identified. Within one base of it there is no much larger clone, and no base qualities were kept.

The CDR3 runs 16 residues from the cysteine to the phenylalanine. The retained sequence is limited to the CDR3, 48 bases, with the frame set at the first base. From V the trimming removes 5 bases and from J it removes 5 bases, while the gene matches leave 6 bases of the junction unaccounted for. CDR1 MDHEN and CDR2 SYDVKM were looked up in the germline V gene. Collaborating institutions collected whole blood in K2EDTA tubes following their own protocols. For TCRbeta analysis, collaborator samples were shipped as frozen whole blood, as isolated PBMCs, or as DNA extracted from either sample type. This clonotype was obtained from a middle-aged woman with acute or convalescent COVID-19. The rearrangement joined TRBV28 to TRBJ2-3; TRBD2 aligns with 14 central bases. Sequencing was done on a sample of peripheral blood. The DNA is as follows: TGTGCCAGCAGTAAGGGACTAGCGGGAGAGGGAGATACGCAGTATTTT. Translated, this gives CASSKGLAGEGDTQYF.